These 10 T cell receptor beta chains originate from one sample sequenced in a study of early T cells in non-severe SARS-CoV-2 infection. TCRdb re-analysed the 5' RACE reads in MiXCR, keeping a single row per CDR3 protein. This sample yields under 65,000 distinct CDR3 sequences, of which approximately 12% are seen a single time; around 1.4% belongs to the top ten. Sequenced: whole blood. These receptors all stem from an adult who was a healthcare worker with PCR-confirmed SARS-CoV-2 infection or an uninfected control (not recorded which).

This clonotype was recorded at least ten times. This chain connects TRBV19 to TRBJ1-1; 7 positions agree with TRBD1. The V gene end was trimmed by 9 bases and the J gene end by 1 base; junction bases not matched to a gene: 11. The CDR3 extends over 15 amino acids. CDR1 is LNHDA, CDR2 SQIVND, per germline (reference sequence). CDR3 bases: TGTGCCAGCAACCACCTGGGACAGCCGAACACTGAAGCTTTCTTT. Translation: CASNHLGQPNTEAFF. Full variable domain (outside the CDR3, taken from reference TRBV19 and TRBJ1-1): DGGITQSPKYLFRKEGQNVTLSCEQNLNHDAMYWYRQDPGQGLRLIYYSQIVNDFQKGDIAEGYSVSREKKESFPLTVTSAQKNPTAFYLCASNHLGQPNTEAFFGQGTRLTVV.

Only a few counts were recorded for this clonotype. The chain uses TRBV10-3 and TRBJ2-1, with D maybe TRBD2 (7 bases). V was pared by 2 bases and J by 2 bases, with 10 bases between. The CDR3 is 15 amino acids. The germline gives CDR1 ENHRY, CDR2 SYGVKD. CDR3 loop: CAISERGGTYNEQFF. For the CDR3, the DNA is TGTGCCATCAGTGAGAGGGGGGGGACCTACAATGAGCAGTTCTTC.

This clonotype has a handful of counts. This chain connects TRBV20-1 to TRBJ2-5, with D possibly being TRBD2 (5 bases). The germline V and J ends were trimmed by 3 bases and 2 bases, with 7 bases remaining between them. Germline V gene lookup returns CDR1 DFQATT and CDR2 SNEGSKA (reference sequence). There are 12 residues in the CDR3. The CDR3 protein is CSASREQETQYF. CDR3 bases: TGCAGTGCTAGCCGGGAACAAGAGACCCAGTACTTC.

The rearrangement uses TRBV29-1 and TRBJ1-4, with 7 bases matching TRBD1. V trimming: 4 bases; J trimming: 5 bases; junction bases outside the gene matches: 7. The CDR3 is made up of 14 amino acids. Germline loops: CDR1 SQVTM, CDR2 ANQGSEA. CDR3 DNA: TGCAGCGTTGTATGGGACAGATCAAATGAAAAACTGTTTTTT. It is translated as CSVVWDRSNEKLFF.

Many counts were recorded for this clonotype. The chain couples TRBV20-1 to TRBJ2-5; 7 nucleotides agree with TRBD1. The length of the CDR3 is 15 residues. In germline, CDR1 is DFQATT, CDR2 SNEGSKA (reference sequence). V shed 4 bases and J 3 bases; nucleotides not matched to a gene: 11. CDR3 in amino acids: CSAILSQTGKETQYF. CDR3 DNA: TGCAGTGCTATACTCTCTCAGACAGGGAAAGAGACCCAGTACTTC.

The gene calls are TRBV12-3 or TRBV12-4 and TRBJ2-3, with D maybe TRBD1 (6 bases). Trimming took off 6 bases at V and 8 bases at J, with 9 bases between the two ends. CDR3 length: 11 amino acids. The CDR3 bases are TGTGCCAGCAGCGTACAGGGTACGCAGTATTTT. This gives the protein CASSVQGTQYF.

This clonotype was counted only a few times. The J gene is TRBJ1-1, the V gene TRBV12-3 or TRBV12-4, with TRBD1 matching over 7 bases. With 6 bases clipped from V and 7 bases from J, the junction kept 14 bases outside the gene matches. The CDR3 is 15 amino acids. CDR3 sequence reads: CASRPTGQARGEAFF. Here the CDR3 DNA reads TGTGCCAGCAGACCCACCGGACAGGCCCGGGGTGAAGCTTTCTTT.

This clonotype was counted at least ten times. The chain couples TRBV12-3 or TRBV12-4 to TRBJ2-1; D uncertain. Trimming cost V 0 bases and J 4 bases, with 16 bases left between them. This CDR3 comprises 17 residues. The CDR3 loop is CASSLAKGTLSYNEQFF. The CDR3 coding sequence is TGTGCCAGCAGTTTAGCTAAGGGCACCCTGAGTTACAATGAGCAGTTCTTC.

This clonotype was observed a few times. This chain links TRBV29-1 with TRBJ2-7, with no clear D. Germline V gives CDR1 SQVTM, CDR2 ANQGSEA. The CDR3 consists of 11 residues. Trimming cost V 4 bases and J 0 bases, with 4 bases left between them. The CDR3 loop reads CSVGGSYEQYF. For the CDR3, the DNA is TGCAGCGTTGGGGGCTCCTACGAGCAGTACTTC.

The V call is TRBV9, the J call TRBJ1-2, with D hard to call. The V end was cut by 0 bases, the J end by 0 bases, with 3 bases between. The CDR3 covers 13 residues. The germline CDR1 and CDR2 sequences are SGDLS and YYNGEE. This chain's CDR3 is CASSVEANYGYTF. DNA of the CDR3: TGTGCCAGCAGCGTAGAAGCTAACTATGGCTACACCTTC. Drawing the rest from reference TRBV9 and TRBJ1-2, the complete variable domain is DSGVTQTPKHLITATGQRVTLRCSPRSGDLSVYWYQQSLDQGLQFLIQYYNGEERAKGNILERFSAQQFPDLHSELNLSSLELGDSALYFCASSVEANYGYTFGSGTRLTVV.